This entry is about one T cell receptor beta chain. The data derive from a study of blood T cells in healthy people across ages. Extractions gave at least 5.5 micrograms of total RNA per sample. A sample-barcoded 5' primer and a J-beta primer mix were used in a second PCR of roughly 7 to 11 cycles. TCRdb redid the calling of the 5' RACE reads with MiXCR, one entry per CDR3 protein. Among approximately 830,000 distinct CDR3 sequences listed, approximately 67% were seen once. Per the germline V gene, CDR1 is KGHDR and CDR2 is SFDVKD. This CDR3 has 15 residues. The V and J ends lost 4 bases and 9 bases, in that order; junction bases with no gene match: 10.

The source material was blood. This sequence was found in a man under 40 in good health. The V call is TRBV24-1, the J call TRBJ2-1; 8 positions match TRBD2. The CDR3 sequence: CATSESGRRGGEQFF. The CDR3, as DNA: TGTGCCACCAGTGAGTCGGGCCGCCGGGGGGGTGAGCAGTTCTTC.